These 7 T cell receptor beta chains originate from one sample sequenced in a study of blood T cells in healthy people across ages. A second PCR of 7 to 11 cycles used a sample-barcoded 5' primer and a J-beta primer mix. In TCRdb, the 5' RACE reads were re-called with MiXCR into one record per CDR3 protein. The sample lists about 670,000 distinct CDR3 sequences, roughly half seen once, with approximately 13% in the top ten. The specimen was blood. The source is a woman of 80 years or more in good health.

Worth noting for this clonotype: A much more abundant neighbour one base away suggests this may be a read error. The CDR3 DNA reads as TGTGCCAGCAGCCCCCGGGACAGGCCTTCTAGCGCAGATACGCAGTATTTT. Amino acid sequence: CASSPRDRPSSADTQYF. The chain recombines TRBV12-3 or TRBV12-4 with TRBJ2-3; the match to TRBD1 covers 8 bases. The CDR3 loop spans 17 amino acids. Trimming cost V 6 bases and J 4 bases; bases outside gene matches: 15.

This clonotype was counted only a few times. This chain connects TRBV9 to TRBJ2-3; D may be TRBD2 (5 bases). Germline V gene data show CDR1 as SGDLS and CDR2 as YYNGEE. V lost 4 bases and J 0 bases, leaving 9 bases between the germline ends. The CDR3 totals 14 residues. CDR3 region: CASSQAASTDTQYF. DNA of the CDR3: TGTGCCAGCAGCCAAGCGGCTAGCACAGATACGCAGTATTTT.

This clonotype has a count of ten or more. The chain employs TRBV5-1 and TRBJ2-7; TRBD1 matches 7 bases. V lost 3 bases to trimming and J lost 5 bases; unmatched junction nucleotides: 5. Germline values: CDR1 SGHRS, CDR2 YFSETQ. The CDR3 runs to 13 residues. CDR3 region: CASSYGTDNEQYF. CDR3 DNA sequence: TGCGCCAGCAGCTACGGGACAGACAACGAGCAGTACTTC.

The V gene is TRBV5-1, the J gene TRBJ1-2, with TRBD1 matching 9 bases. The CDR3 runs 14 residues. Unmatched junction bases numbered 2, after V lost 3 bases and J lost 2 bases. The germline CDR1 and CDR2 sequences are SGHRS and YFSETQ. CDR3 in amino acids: CASSWGQGNYGYTF. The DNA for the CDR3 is TGCGCCAGCAGCTGGGGACAGGGAAACTATGGCTACACCTTC.

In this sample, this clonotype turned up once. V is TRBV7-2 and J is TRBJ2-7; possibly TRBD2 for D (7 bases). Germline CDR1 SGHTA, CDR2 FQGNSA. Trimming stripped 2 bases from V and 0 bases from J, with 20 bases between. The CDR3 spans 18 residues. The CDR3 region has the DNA TGTGCCAGCAGCTTAAGATCATCCACGGGGGGCCTCTCCTACGAGCAGTACTTC. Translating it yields CASSLRSSTGGLSYEQYF.

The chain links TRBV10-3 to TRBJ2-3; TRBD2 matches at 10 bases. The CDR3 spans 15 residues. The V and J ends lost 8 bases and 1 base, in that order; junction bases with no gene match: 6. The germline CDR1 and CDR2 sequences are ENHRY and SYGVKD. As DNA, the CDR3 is TGTGCCATCGAACGTACTAGCGGGGGCACAGATACGCAGTATTTT. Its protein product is CAIERTSGGTDTQYF.

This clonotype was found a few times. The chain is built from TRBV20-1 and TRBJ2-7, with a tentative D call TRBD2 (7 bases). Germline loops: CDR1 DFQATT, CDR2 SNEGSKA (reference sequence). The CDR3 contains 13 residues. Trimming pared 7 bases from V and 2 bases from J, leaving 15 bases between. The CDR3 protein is CSGGGPSPYEQYF. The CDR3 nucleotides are TGCAGTGGGGGGGGGCCCTCCCCCTACGAGCAGTACTTC.